This is a list of T cell receptor beta chains from one sample in a study of blood T cell repertoires in COVID-19. Produced via immunoSEQ multiplex PCR; TCRdb's table is partial and in-frame only. This sample yields about 300,000 clones, of which about 89% are seen a single time; under 3% belongs to the top ten. Sequenced: PBMCs or T cells enriched from blood (not recorded which). These receptors all stem from a woman younger than 35 who had recovered from COVID-19. Each CDR3 is given with its conserved first and last residue. Fields, in order: clone size, J gene, V gene, D gene, CDR3 protein, CDR3 DNA. The D gene is left open where the match is weak. Where a row states a size, it is once, few, many or the class of an expanded clone; other rows omit it.

once,TRBJ2-7,TRBV7-8,-,CASSFTGDTSSSYEQYF,TGTGCCAGCAGCTTCACTGGTGACACTTCAAGCTCCTACGAGCAGTACTTC
-,TRBJ2-7,TRBV5-1,-,CASSPHPSLSYEQYF,TGCGCCAGCAGCCCCCACCCCAGTCTTTCCTACGAGCAGTACTTC
-,TRBJ1-2,TRBV2,-,CASSERATYGYTF,TGTGCCAGCAGTGAGCGGGCTACGTATGGCTACACCTTC
-,TRBJ2-1,TRBV4-1,-,CASSQTFFGNEQFF,TGCGCCAGCAGCCAAACCTTCTTCGGGAATGAGCAGTTCTTC
few,TRBJ2-1,TRBV10-3,-,CAISETVRSNEQFF,TGTGCCATCAGTGAGACGGTTAGATCCAATGAGCAGTTCTTC
-,TRBJ2-3,TRBV19,TRBD1,CASSSRGTDTQYF,TGTGCCAGTAGTAGCAGGGGGACAGATACGCAGTATTTT
-,TRBJ1-2,TRBV5-1,-,CASSLEVGQGIYGYTF,TGCGCCAGCAGCCTCGAGGTAGGGCAGGGGATCTATGGCTACACCTTC
-,TRBJ2-7,TRBV6-5,TRBD2,CASGRGDPYEQYF,TGTGCCAGCGGGCGGGGGGACCCTTACGAGCAGTACTTC
-,TRBJ2-7,TRBV19,TRBD2,CASSISGNSYEQYF,TGTGCCAGTAGTATCAGCGGGAACTCCTACGAGCAGTACTTC
once,TRBJ1-3,TRBV7-9,-,CASSLSGIRSGNTIYF,TGTGCCAGCAGCTTATCGGGGATCCGATCTGGAAACACCATATATTTT
-,TRBJ2-2,TRBV4-1,TRBD2,CASSQGIASGANGELFF,TGCGCCAGCAGCCAAGGGATAGCTAGCGGGGCGAACGGGGAGCTGTTTTTT
-,TRBJ2-7,TRBV7-9,TRBD2,CASSSPRRLAGTYEQYF,TGTGCCAGCAGCTCGCCCAGACGACTAGCGGGGACCTACGAGCAGTACTTC
-,TRBJ2-7,TRBV12-5,TRBD1,CASGLAGTGVSYEQYF,TGTGCTAGTGGTTTGGCCGGGACAGGGGTCTCCTACGAGCAGTACTTC
-,TRBJ2-2,TRBV9,TRBD1,CASSYRGTGELFF,TGTGCCAGCAGCTACAGGGGTACCGGGGAGCTGTTTTTT
-,TRBJ1-4,TRBV21-1,-,CASRHLRERGNEKLFF,TGTGCCAGCAGACACCTTCGGGAGCGAGGGAATGAAAAACTGTTTTTT
-,TRBJ1-2,TRBV30,-,CAWANLNYGYTF,TGTGCCTGGGCGAACTTAAACTATGGCTACACCTTC
-,TRBJ1-1,TRBV15,-,CATSRDLGEGMNTEAFF,TGTGCCACCAGCAGAGATCTGGGGGAGGGAATGAACACTGAAGCTTTCTTT
-,TRBJ2-2,TRBV4-1,TRBD2,CASSPGLAGGYTGELFF,TGCGCCAGCAGCCCGGGACTAGCGGGAGGGTACACCGGGGAGCTGTTTTTT
-,TRBJ1-2,TRBV6-8,-,CASSYVATDYGYTF,TGTGCCAGCAGTTACGTCGCGACAGACTATGGCTACACCTTC
-,TRBJ1-4,TRBV7-9,-,CASSPLVGGATNEKLFF,TGTGCCAGCAGCCCGCTTGTGGGGGGGGCAACTAATGAAAAACTGTTTTTT
-,TRBJ1-1,TRBV6-5,-,CASRNGGSNTEAFF,TGTGCCAGCAGGAATGGCGGCAGCAACACTGAAGCTTTCTTT
few,TRBJ2-7,TRBV11-3,TRBD2,CASSLVGLAGASYEQYF,TGTGCCAGCAGCTTGGTGGGACTAGCGGGGGCCTCCTACGAGCAGTACTTC
-,TRBJ2-7,TRBV20-1,TRBD2,CSASDGTTSYEQYF,TGCAGTGCTAGTGACGGGACTACTAGCTACGAGCAGTACTTC
-,TRBJ1-5,TRBV19,-,CASSNYRVGDQPQHF,TGTGCCAGTAGTAACTACAGGGTTGGTGATCAGCCCCAGCATTTT
-,TRBJ1-2,TRBV3-1/TRBV3-2,-,CASSLGMTDGYTF,TGTGCCAGCAGCCTCGGTATGACAGATGGCTACACCTTC
-,TRBJ2-7,TRBV6-1,-,CASSAHRVRSSYEQYF,TGTGCCAGCAGTGCCCACAGGGTAAGGTCCTCCTACGAGCAGTACTTC
once,TRBJ1-5,TRBV19,-,CASTPLQQGGNQPQHF,TGTGCCAGTACCCCACTCCAACAGGGTGGTAATCAGCCCCAGCATTTT
-,TRBJ2-5,TRBV6-5,-,CASSYTPETQYF,TGTGCCAGCAGTTACACACCGGAGACCCAGTACTTC
-,TRBJ2-1,TRBV13,-,CASRGGTGSYNEQFF,TGTGCCAGCAGAGGCGGGACTGGGTCCTACAATGAGCAGTTCTTC
few,TRBJ2-5,TRBV7-9,TRBD2,CASSLPTSGSSETQYF,TGTGCCAGCAGCTTACCGACTAGCGGGAGCAGCGAGACCCAGTACTTC
-,TRBJ2-7,TRBV7-2,-,CASSVRTTLEQYF,TGTGCCAGCAGCGTACGGACTACCCTCGAGCAGTACTTC
-,TRBJ1-5,TRBV27,TRBD1,CASSPNGTAEHF,TGTGCCAGCAGTCCCAATGGGACAGCTGAGCATTTT
-,TRBJ1-1,TRBV7-3,TRBD1,CASSSTGGAGTNTEAFF,TGTGCCAGCAGCTCCACAGGGGGCGCGGGAACGAACACTGAAGCTTTCTTT
-,TRBJ2-7,TRBV11-3,TRBD1,CASSIDRGTYEQYF,TGTGCCAGCAGCATAGACAGGGGTACCTACGAGCAGTACTTC
-,TRBJ1-3,TRBV4-1,-,CASSQVLQGNGNTIYF,TGCGCCAGCAGCCAAGTTCTCCAGGGTAATGGAAACACCATATATTTT
once,TRBJ2-2,TRBV19,TRBD1,CASKPFRGPGELFF,TGTGCCAGTAAACCCTTCAGGGGGCCCGGGGAGCTGTTTTTT
-,TRBJ1-1,TRBV29-1,-,CSVEPDSRAFF,TGCAGCGTAGAACCGGACAGTCGGGCTTTCTTT
few,TRBJ2-3,TRBV5-1,TRBD2,CASSLEAGGVDTQYF,TGCGCCAGCAGCTTGGAGGCGGGAGGGGTAGATACGCAGTATTTT
many,TRBJ2-2,TRBV11-2,TRBD1,CASSPGQLSTGELFF,TGTGCCAGCAGCCCGGGACAGTTATCCACCGGGGAGCTGTTTTTT
-,TRBJ1-2,TRBV11-2,TRBD1,CASSLGQGFNYGYTF,TGTGCCAGCAGCTTAGGACAGGGGTTCAACTATGGCTACACCTTC
-,TRBJ2-3,TRBV11-2,-,CASSPTWGLGTDTQYF,TGTGCCAGCAGCCCCACCTGGGGCCTAGGGACAGATACGCAGTATTTT
-,TRBJ2-5,TRBV27,-,CASSLTGGETQYF,TGTGCCAGCAGTCTTACGGGTGGAGAGACCCAGTACTTC
-,TRBJ1-2,TRBV30,TRBD1,CAWSRDRVFYYGYTF,TGTGCCTGGAGTAGGGACAGGGTTTTTTACTATGGCTACACCTTC
few,TRBJ2-5,TRBV5-1,TRBD2,CASSLETIAGGPTETQYF,TGCGCCAGCAGCCTAGAAACCATAGCGGGGGGGCCTACCGAGACCCAGTACTTC
-,TRBJ1-2,TRBV7-3,-,CASSRGQNYGYTF,TGTGCCAGCAGCCGAGGACAGAACTATGGCTACACCTTC
-,TRBJ1-2,TRBV2,TRBD1,CASSGKGQGVGGYTF,TGTGCCAGCAGTGGCAAGGGACAGGGTGTTGGTGGCTACACCTTC
-,TRBJ2-7,TRBV2,-,CASSPWTAYEQYF,TGTGCCAGCAGTCCCTGGACAGCCTACGAGCAGTACTTC
-,TRBJ2-2,TRBV2,-,CASSVNRVNTGELFF,TGTGCCAGCAGTGTAAACAGGGTGAACACCGGGGAGCTGTTTTTT
-,TRBJ2-1,TRBV10-3,TRBD2,CAISEGPSGSMQQFF,TGTGCCATCAGTGAAGGGCCTAGCGGATCAATGCAGCAGTTCTTC
-,TRBJ2-3,TRBV11-2,-,CASSTPWTGRGTDTQYF,TGTGCCAGCAGCACACCATGGACAGGGAGGGGCACAGATACGCAGTATTTT
-,TRBJ2-5,TRBV5-6,-,CASSNLFQETQYF,TGTGCCAGCAGCAACCTATTCCAAGAGACCCAGTACTTC
-,TRBJ1-5,TRBV2,TRBD1,CASRVTGGNQPQHF,TGTGCCAGCAGGGTAACAGGGGGAAATCAGCCCCAGCATTTT
-,TRBJ2-7,TRBV4-2,TRBD2,CASSQVSRTSGAYEQYF,TGTGCCAGCAGCCAAGTAAGTAGGACTAGCGGGGCCTACGAGCAGTACTTC
-,TRBJ2-5,TRBV7-6,TRBD2,CASSLGVAGGQETQYF,TGTGCCAGCAGCTTAGGGGTAGCGGGGGGGCAAGAGACCCAGTACTTC